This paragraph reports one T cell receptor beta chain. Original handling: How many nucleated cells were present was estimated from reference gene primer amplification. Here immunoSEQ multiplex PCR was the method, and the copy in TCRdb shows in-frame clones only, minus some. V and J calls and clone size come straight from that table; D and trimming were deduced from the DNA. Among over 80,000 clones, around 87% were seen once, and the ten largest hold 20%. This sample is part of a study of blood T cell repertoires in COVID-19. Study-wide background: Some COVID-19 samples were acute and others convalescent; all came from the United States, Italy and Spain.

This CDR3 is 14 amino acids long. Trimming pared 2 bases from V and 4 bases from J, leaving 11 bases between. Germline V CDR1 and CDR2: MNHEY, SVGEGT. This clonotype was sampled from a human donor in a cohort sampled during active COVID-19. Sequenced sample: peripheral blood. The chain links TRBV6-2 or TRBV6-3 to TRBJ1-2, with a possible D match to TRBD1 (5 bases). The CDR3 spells CASSYAGDGYGYTF. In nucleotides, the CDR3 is TGTGCCAGCAGTTACGCGGGGGATGGCTATGGCTACACCTTC.